This T cell receptor beta chain is from a study of cytomegalovirus exposure and HLA in healthy donors. Points from the study as a whole: Sequencing likely produced, as an artifact, a cluster of highly shared sequence variants.

CDR3 size: 14 residues. CDR1 is KGHSH and CDR2 is LQKENI in the germline V gene. The V gene end was trimmed by 6 bases and the J gene end by 3 bases; junction bases not matched to a gene: 7. The PCR employed 60 Vbeta primers together with 13 Jbeta primers. TCRdb keeps only in-frame clones here, not all; method: immunoSEQ multiplex PCR. This table holds over 95,000 clones, 74% found once. Comments on this clone: Its specificity is not known.

The sequence derives from a human donor in good health. This chain uses TRBV18 with TRBJ1-1; 7 nucleotides match TRBD1. The specimen sequenced was PBMCs. The CDR3 region is CASSTGSLYTEAFF. The CDR3 region has the DNA TGTGCCAGCTCGACAGGGAGCCTGTACACTGAAGCTTTCTTT.